This T cell receptor beta chain stems from a study of cytomegalovirus exposure and HLA in healthy donors. The PCR had 60 Vbeta and 13 Jbeta primers. The method was immunoSEQ multiplex PCR; TCRdb's version includes in-frame clones alone and lacks a portion of them. The sample includes 150,000 or so clones, 65% to 85% of them seen just once. About this clone itself: Its antigen is undetermined.

The donors were healthy bone marrow donors. General observations from the study: Later analysis identified a missense DCLRE1C variant that was linked to TCR beta V- and J-gene trimming. Among donors in an Asian-associated ancestry cluster, a later analysis reportedly found fewer N-insertions than the roughly 610-donor mean. Investigators reported 164 TCR beta chains as tied to cytomegalovirus.

The J segment lost 10 bases and the V segment lost 6 bases, leaving 16 bases of the junction unmatched. CDR1 is SGDLS and CDR2 is YYNGEE in the germline V gene. The CDR3 runs 15 residues. The sequenced material came from PBMCs. The gene calls are TRBV9 and TRBJ2-1, with 7 bases fitting TRBD2. The sequence was collected from a woman aged 40 to 50 in good health and CMV-seropositive. CDR3: CASNFGSGDLREQFF. CDR3 coding DNA: TGTGCCAGCAACTTCGGGAGCGGGGACCTCCGAGAGCAGTTCTTC.